These 6 T cell receptor beta chains originate from one sample sequenced in a study of blood T cells in healthy people across ages. A second about 7 to 11 cycle PCR used barcoded and J-beta primers. TCRdb independently ran MiXCR on the 5' RACE reads; one entry per CDR3 protein. The sample carries about a million distinct CDR3 sequences, about 51% recorded once. Sequencing used blood. Source of these receptors: a woman in her fifties or sixties in good health.

The genes are TRBV29-1 and TRBJ2-7; D call uncertain. The CDR3 extends over 15 amino acids. Trimming pared 6 bases from V and 1 base from J, leaving 19 bases between. Germline CDR1 reads SQVTM; CDR2 reads ANQGSEA. CDR3 sequence (DNA): TGCAGCGTCTACCGTGGCCTCTCGAGATCCTACGAGCAGTACTTC. This codes for CSVYRGLSRSYEQYF.

The gene calls are TRBV6-5 and TRBJ2-7; weak D call: TRBD2 (6 bases). In germline, CDR1 is MNHEY, CDR2 SVGAGI. This CDR3 region has 15 residues. Trimming pared 0 bases from V and 5 bases from J, leaving 14 bases between. The CDR3 bases are TGTGCCAGCAGTTACTCGGGGACTTTCCTCAACGAGCAGTACTTC. It codes for CASSYSGTFLNEQYF.

V usage is TRBV7-2 and J usage is TRBJ2-3; 12 nucleotides align to TRBD2. The CDR3 runs to 17 residues. Trimming at V came to 1 base and at J to 4 bases, leaving 6 bases not matched to a gene. Per germline, CDR1 SGHTA and CDR2 FQGNSA. The CDR3 DNA is TGTGCCAGCAGCTTAGGGGTACTAGCGGGAGGTCCAGATACGCAGTATTTT. Translation: CASSLGVLAGGPDTQYF.

This clonotype appeared once. The chain joins TRBV11-3 to TRBJ2-3, with D perhaps matching TRBD1 (6 bases). The CDR3 is 15 residues long. V gave up 5 bases and J gave up 2 bases, with 14 bases separating them. Germline values: CDR1 SGHNT, CDR2 YENEEA. The CDR3 region has the DNA TGTGCCAGCAGCAACTCGACAGGCTACACAGATACGCAGTATTTT. This codes for CASSNSTGYTDTQYF.

This clonotype was observed a single time. The chain is built from TRBV2 and TRBJ2-5; D is possibly TRBD1 (6 bases). The CDR3 length is 13 residues. Germline CDR1 is SNHLY and CDR2 is FYNNEI. V was clipped by 7 bases and J by 4 bases, with 13 bases between them. For the CDR3, the DNA is TGTGCCAGCAACTGGGACATAAGAGAGACCCAGTACTTC. Translation gives CASNWDIRETQYF. The full variable domain, in which reference TRBV2 and TRBJ2-5 provide the parts outside the CDR3, is EPEVTQTPSHQVTQMGQEVILRCVPISNHLYFYWYRQILGQKVEFLVSFYNNEISEKSEIFDDQFSVERPDGSNFTLKIRSTKLEDSAMYFCASNWDIRETQYFGPGTRLLVL.

V is TRBV29-1 and J is TRBJ2-5; 11 bases agree with TRBD1. There are 15 residues in the CDR3. Looked up from germline, CDR1 is SQVTM and CDR2 is ANQGSEA. V lost 6 bases, J lost 5 bases, and 11 bases stayed unmatched. The CDR3 DNA reads as TGCAGCGTAATCCGGGACAGGGGGAATTGGGAGACCCAGTACTTC. Amino acid sequence: CSVIRDRGNWETQYF.